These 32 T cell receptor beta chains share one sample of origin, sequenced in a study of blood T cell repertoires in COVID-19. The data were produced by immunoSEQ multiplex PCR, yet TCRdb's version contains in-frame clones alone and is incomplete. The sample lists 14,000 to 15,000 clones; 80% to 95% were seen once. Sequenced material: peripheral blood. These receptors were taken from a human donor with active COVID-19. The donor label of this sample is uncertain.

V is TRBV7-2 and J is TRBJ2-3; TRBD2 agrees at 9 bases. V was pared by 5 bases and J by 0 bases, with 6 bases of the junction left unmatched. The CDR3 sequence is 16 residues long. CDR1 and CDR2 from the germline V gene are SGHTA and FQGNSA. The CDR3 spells CASSRLAGSSTDTQYF. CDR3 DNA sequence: TGTGCCAGCAGCCGCCTAGCGGGATCTAGCACAGATACGCAGTATTTT.

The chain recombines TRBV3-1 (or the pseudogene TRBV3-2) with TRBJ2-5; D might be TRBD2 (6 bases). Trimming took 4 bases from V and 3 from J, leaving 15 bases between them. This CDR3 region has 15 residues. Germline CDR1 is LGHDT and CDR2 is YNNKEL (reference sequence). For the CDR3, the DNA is TGTGCCAGCAGCCGAACCGGGACTTATAAAGAGACCCAGTACTTC. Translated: CASSRTGTYKETQYF.

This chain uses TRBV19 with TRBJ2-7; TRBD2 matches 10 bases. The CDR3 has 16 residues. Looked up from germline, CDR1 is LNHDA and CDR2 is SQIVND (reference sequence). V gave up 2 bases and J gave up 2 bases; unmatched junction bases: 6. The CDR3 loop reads CASSIRASGGAYEQYF. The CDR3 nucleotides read TGTGCCAGTAGTATAAGGGCTAGCGGGGGTGCCTACGAGCAGTACTTC.

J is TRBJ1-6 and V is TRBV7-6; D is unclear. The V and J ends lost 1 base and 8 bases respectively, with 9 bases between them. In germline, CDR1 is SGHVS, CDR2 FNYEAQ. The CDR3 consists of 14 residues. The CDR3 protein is CASSLGLLDSPLHF. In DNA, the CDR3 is TGTGCCAGCAGCTTAGGACTCCTCGATTCACCCCTCCACTTT. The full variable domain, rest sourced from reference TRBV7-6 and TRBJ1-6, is GAGVSQSPRYKVTKRGQDVALRCDPISGHVSLYWYRQALGQGPEFLTYFNYEAQQDKSGLPNDRFSAERPEGSISTLTIQRTEQRDSAMYRCASSLGLLDSPLHFGNGTRLTVT.

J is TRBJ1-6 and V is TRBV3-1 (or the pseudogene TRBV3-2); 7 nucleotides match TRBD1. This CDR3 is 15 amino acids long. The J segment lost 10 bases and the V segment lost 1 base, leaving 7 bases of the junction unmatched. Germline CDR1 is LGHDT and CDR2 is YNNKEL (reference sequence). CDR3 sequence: CASSQGGGGNSPLHF. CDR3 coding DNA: TGTGCCAGCAGCCAAGGTGGAGGGGGCAACTCACCCCTCCACTTT.

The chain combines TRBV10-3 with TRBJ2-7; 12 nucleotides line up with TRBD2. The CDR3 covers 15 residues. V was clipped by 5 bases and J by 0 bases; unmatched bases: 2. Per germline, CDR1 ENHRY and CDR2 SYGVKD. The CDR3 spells CAISLAGGRSYEQYF. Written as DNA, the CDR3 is TGTGCCATCAGTCTAGCGGGAGGGCGCTCCTACGAGCAGTACTTC.

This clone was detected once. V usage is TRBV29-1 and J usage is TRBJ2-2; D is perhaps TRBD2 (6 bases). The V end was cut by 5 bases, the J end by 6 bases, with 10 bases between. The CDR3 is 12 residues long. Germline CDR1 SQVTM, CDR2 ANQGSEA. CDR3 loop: CSVRESAGELFF. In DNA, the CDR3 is TGCAGCGTTCGGGAGTCCGCCGGGGAGCTGTTTTTT.

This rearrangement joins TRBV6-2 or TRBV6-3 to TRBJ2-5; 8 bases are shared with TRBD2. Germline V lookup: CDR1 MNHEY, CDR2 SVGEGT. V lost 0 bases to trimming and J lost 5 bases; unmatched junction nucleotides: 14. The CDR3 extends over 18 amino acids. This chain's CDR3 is CASSYSKTKSGTRETQYF. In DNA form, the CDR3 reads TGTGCCAGCAGTTACTCTAAAACCAAATCCGGGACTAGGGAGACCCAGTACTTC.

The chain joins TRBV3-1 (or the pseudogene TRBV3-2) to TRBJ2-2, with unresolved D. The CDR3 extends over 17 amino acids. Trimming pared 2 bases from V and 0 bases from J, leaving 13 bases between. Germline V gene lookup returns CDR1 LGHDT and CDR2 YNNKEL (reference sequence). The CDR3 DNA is TGTGCCAGCAGCCAACCGACTCTGCTAGCGAACACCGGGGAGCTGTTTTTT. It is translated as CASSQPTLLANTGELFF.

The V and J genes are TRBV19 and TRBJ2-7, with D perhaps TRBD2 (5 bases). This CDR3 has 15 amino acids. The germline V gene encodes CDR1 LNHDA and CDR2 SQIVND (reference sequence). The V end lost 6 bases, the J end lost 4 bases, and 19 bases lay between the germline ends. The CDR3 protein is CASSESGLLGYEQYF. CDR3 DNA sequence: TGTGCCAGTAGCGAGAGTGGACTCCTCGGGTACGAGCAGTACTTC. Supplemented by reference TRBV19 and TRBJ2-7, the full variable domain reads DGGITQSPKYLFRKEGQNVTLSCEQNLNHDAMYWYRQDPGQGLRLIYYSQIVNDFQKGDIAEGYSVSREKKESFPLTVTSAQKNPTAFYLCASSESGLLGYEQYFGPGTRLTVT.

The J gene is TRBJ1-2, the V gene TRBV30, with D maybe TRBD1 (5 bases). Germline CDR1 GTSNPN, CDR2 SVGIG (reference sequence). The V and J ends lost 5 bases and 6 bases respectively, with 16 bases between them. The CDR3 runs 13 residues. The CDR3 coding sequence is TGTGCCTGGGTACTCCAAGGGGCGAATGGCTACACCTTC. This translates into CAWVLQGANGYTF.

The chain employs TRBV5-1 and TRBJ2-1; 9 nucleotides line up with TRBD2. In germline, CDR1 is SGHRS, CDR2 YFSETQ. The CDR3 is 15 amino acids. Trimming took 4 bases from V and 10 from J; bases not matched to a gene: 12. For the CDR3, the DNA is TGCGCCAGCAGCCCCTTTAGGGCGGGGGGGCACGAGCAGTTCTTC. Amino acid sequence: CASSPFRAGGHEQFF.

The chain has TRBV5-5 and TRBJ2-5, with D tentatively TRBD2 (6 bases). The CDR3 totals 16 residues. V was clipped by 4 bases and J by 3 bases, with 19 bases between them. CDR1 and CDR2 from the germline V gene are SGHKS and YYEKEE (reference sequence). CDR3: CASSLLSAGLEETQYF. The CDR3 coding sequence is TGTGCCAGCAGCCTTCTGTCGGCGGGACTGGAAGAGACCCAGTACTTC.

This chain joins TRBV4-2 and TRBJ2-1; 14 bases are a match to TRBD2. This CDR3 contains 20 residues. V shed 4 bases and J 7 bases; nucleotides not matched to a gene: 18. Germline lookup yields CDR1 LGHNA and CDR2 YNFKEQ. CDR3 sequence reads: CASSPSGTSGSSGQNNEQFF. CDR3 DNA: TGTGCCAGCAGCCCCTCCGGGACTAGCGGGAGTTCAGGTCAAAATAATGAGCAGTTCTTC.

CDR3 nucleotides: TGTGCCAGCAGCTTACGACAGGCGAACACTGAAGCTTTCTTT. Protein: CASSLRQANTEAFF. The rearrangement links TRBV11-2 to TRBJ1-1; the D gene is possibly TRBD1 (6 bases). Trimming removed 2 bases from V and 1 base from J, with 8 bases in between. The CDR3 length is 14 residues. Germline V gene data show CDR1 as SGHAT and CDR2 as FQNNGV.

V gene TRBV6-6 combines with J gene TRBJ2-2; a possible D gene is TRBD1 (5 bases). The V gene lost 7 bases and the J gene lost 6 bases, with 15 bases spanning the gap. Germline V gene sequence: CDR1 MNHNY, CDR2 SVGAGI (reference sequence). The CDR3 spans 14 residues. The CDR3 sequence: CASIGGAWAGELFF. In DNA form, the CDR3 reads TGTGCCAGCATAGGTGGGGCATGGGCCGGGGAGCTGTTTTTT.

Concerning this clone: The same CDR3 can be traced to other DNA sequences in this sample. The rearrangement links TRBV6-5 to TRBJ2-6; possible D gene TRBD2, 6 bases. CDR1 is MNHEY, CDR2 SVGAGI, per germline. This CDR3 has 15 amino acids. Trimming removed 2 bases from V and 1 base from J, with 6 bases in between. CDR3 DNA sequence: TGTGCCAGCAGTTACCGGGGGTCTGGGGCCAACGTCCTGACTTTC. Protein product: CASSYRGSGANVLTF.

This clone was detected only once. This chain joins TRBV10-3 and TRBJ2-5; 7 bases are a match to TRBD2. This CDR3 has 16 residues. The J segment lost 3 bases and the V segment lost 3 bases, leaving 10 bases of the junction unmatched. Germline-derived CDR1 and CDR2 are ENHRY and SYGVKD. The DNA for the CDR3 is TGTGCCATCAGTGATCATTCCCTAGCGGAGGAAGAGACCCAGTACTTC. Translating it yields CAISDHSLAEEETQYF.

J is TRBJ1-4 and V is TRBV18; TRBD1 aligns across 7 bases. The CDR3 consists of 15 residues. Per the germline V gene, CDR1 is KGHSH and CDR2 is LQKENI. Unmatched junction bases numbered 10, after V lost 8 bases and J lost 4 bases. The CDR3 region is CASGTRGPRNEKLFF. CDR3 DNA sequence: TGTGCCAGCGGGACAAGGGGGCCTCGTAATGAAAAACTGTTTTTT.

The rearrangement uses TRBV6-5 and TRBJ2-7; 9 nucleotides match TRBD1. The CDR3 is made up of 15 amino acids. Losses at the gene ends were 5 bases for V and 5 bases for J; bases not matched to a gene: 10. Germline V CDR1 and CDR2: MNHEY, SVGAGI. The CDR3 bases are TGTGCCAGCAGTAAACAGGGGACAGGGCTTGACGAGCAGTACTTC. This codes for CASSKQGTGLDEQYF.

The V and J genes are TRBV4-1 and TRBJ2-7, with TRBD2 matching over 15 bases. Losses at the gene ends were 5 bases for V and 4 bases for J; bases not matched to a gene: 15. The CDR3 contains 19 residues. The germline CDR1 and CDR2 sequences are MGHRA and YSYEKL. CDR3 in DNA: TGCGCCAGCAGCACAACCCCCGGGACTAGCGGGGGGCTGAGTTACGAGCAGTACTTC. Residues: CASSTTPGTSGGLSYEQYF.

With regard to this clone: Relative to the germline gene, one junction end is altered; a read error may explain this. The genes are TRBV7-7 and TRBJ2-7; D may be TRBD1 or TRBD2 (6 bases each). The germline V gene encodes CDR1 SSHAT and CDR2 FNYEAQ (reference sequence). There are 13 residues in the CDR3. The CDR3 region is CASSLADRNEQYF. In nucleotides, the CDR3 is TGTGCTAGCAGCTTAGCGGACAGAAACGAGCAGTACTTC.

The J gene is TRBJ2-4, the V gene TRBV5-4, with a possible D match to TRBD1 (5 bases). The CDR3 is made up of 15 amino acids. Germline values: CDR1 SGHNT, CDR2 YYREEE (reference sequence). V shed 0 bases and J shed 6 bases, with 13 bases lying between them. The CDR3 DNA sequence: TGTGCCAGCAGCTTGGGTGTTGACAGAGCAAACATTCAGTACTTC. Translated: CASSLGVDRANIQYF.

The CDR3 region is CAIWSGSGKADTQYF. The DNA for the CDR3 is TGTGCCATCTGGAGCGGGAGTGGGAAGGCAGATACGCAGTATTTT. V and J are TRBV10-3 and TRBJ2-3; TRBD2 matches 8 bases. CDR1 is ENHRY, CDR2 SYGVKD, per germline. J gave up 4 bases and V 8 bases, and 11 bases lay outside the gene matches. CDR3 size: 15 residues.

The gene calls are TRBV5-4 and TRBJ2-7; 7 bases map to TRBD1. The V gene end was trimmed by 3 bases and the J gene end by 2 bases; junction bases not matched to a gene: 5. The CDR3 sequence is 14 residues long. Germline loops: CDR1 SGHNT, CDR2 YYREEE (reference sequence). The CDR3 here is CASSSGQDTYEQYF. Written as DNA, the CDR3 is TGTGCCAGCAGCTCAGGACAGGATACCTACGAGCAGTACTTC.

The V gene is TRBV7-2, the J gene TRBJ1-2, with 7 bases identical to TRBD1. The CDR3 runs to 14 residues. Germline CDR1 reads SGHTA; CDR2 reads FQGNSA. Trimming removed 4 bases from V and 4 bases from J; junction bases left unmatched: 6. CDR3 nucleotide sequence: TGTGCCAGCAGCTCTCAGGGGGTGCTCTATGGCTACACCTTC. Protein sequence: CASSSQGVLYGYTF.

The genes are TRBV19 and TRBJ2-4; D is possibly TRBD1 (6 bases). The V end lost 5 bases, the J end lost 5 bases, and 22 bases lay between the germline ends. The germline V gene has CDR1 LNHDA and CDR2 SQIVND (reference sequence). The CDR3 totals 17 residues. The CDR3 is CASSLGGDTRSQNIQYF. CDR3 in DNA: TGTGCCAGTAGTCTGGGTGGGGACACAAGGAGTCAAAACATTCAGTACTTC.

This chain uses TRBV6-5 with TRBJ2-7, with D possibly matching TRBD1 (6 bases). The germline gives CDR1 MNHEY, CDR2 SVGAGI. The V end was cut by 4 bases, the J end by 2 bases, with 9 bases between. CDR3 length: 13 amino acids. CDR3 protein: CASSSGQTYEQYF. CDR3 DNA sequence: TGTGCCAGCAGTTCCGGACAGACCTACGAGCAGTACTTC.

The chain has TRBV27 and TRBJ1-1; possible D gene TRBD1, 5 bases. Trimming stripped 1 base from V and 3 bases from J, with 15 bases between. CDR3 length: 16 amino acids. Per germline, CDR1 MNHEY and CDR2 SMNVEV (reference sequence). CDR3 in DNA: TGTGCCAGCAGTTTATTGGGCTATCGGGGGGACACTGAAGCTTTCTTT. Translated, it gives CASSLLGYRGDTEAFF.

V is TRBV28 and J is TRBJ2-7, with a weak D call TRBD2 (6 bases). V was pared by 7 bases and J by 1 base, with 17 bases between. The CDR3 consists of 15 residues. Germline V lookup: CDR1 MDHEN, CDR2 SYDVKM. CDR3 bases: TGTGCCAGCACTCTGGCGGGAAGGCCGTCCTACGAGCAGTACTTC. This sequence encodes CASTLAGRPSYEQYF.

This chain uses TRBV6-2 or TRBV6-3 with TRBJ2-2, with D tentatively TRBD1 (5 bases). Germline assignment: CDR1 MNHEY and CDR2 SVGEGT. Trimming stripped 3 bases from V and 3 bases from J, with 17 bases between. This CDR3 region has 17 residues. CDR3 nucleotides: TGTGCCAGCAGTTATACAGTGGGGTCCAGGGACACCGGGGAGCTGTTTTTT. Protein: CASSYTVGSRDTGELFF.

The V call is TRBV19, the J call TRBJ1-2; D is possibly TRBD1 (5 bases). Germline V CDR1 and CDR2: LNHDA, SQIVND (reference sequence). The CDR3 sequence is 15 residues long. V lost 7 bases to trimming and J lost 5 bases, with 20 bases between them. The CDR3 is CASMGDSPQWYGYTF. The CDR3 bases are TGTGCCAGTATGGGTGACAGCCCTCAGTGGTATGGCTACACCTTC.